The TCR beta chain under discussion was sequenced for a study of T cell responses to AZD1222 COVID-19 vaccine. Study-level results: Donor demographics were predominantly white British with a female majority; clonal diversity may be underestimated. Epitopes outside B.1.351 and B.1.1.7 mutated regions reportedly drew nearly half of spike TCRs. Repertoire sampling was restricted to post-peak T cell response timepoints.

The method was immunoSEQ multiplex PCR; TCRdb's version includes in-frame clones alone and lacks a portion of them. The table includes some 100,000 clones, 88% detected once. The germline V gene has CDR1 SGHVS and CDR2 FNYEAQ. This CDR3 comprises 15 residues. V was pared by 5 bases and J by 1 base, with 12 bases between. Worth noting for this clone: Antigen unknown.

The chain uses TRBV7-6 and TRBJ1-5; D call uncertain. Sequencing used peripheral blood, obtained on day 0 of AZD1222 vaccination. This sequence was found in an adult in good health. CDR3 sequence (DNA): TGTGCCAGCAGCCCCGCGGGAGGGAGCAATCAGCCCCAGCATTTT. It translates to CASSPAGGSNQPQHF.